Listed here is a single T cell receptor (beta chain). This specimen comes from a study of blood T cell repertoires in COVID-19. Background on the study: Specimens from acute and convalescent COVID-19 originated in the United States, Italy and Spain.

From germline, CDR1 is SGHDT and CDR2 YYEEEE. V gave up 4 bases and J gave up 6 bases, with 14 bases separating them. The CDR3 contains 13 residues. Produced via immunoSEQ multiplex PCR; TCRdb's table is partial and in-frame only. Among about 170,000 clones listed, 80% to 85% were seen once. Sequenced sample: peripheral blood. This TCR derives from a woman between 65 and 79 years old with COVID-19, enrolled during active disease. The rearrangement joins TRBV5-6 to TRBJ2-7; D is uncertain. Here the CDR3 reads CASSPTPLGEQYV. As DNA, the CDR3 is TGTGCCAGCAGCCCTACTCCACTCGGCGAGCAGTACGTC.